The source of this T cell receptor (beta chain) is a study of spatial heterogeneity in lung cancer. Study outcomes and limitations: Counts of expanded intratumoral alpha and beta TCRs tracked tumor mutation counts.

Stated time point: sample taken at primary tumor resection. This clonotype was counted many times. What it binds is unknown. TCRdb ran MiXCR on the 5' RACE reads and lists one entry per CDR3 protein. The data contain some 7,000 distinct CDR3 sequences, about an eighth of them seen just once; the ten biggest clones take up approximately 8.1%. V shed 6 bases and J shed 9 bases, with 12 bases lying between them. Germline V CDR1 and CDR2: SGHTA, FQGNSA. The CDR3 is made up of 13 amino acids. The TCR was taken from a male donor with early-stage non-small cell lung cancer. The material sequenced was lung tumor tissue, taken at surgery. The chain carries TRBV7-2 and TRBJ1-6; D call uncertain. CDR3 nucleotide sequence: TGTGCCAGCAGGCCAACCCCAAGTTCACCCCTCCACTTT. This translates into CASRPTPSSPLHF.